One T cell receptor (beta chain) is described in this entry. No antigen is known for it. The data belong to a study of cytotoxic CD8 clonotypes in ibrutinib-treated CLL. Looking at the study overall: Ten to eleven relapsed/refractory, approximately 15 treatment-naive; approximately 18 IGHV unmutated. Patients attained about 25 partial and 2 complete responses; at median approximately 68 months, about 14 remained remitted while 12 progressed. Productive templates averaged approximately 250,000 per sample, and productive rearrangements 80,000 to 95,000. Study results and limitations: The study found clonality rose at ibrutinib response, then fell toward baseline at progression.

Repertoires were generated with immunoSEQ multiplex PCR, while TCRdb's copy carries only in-frame clones and drops some. The table shows 50,000 to 70,000 clones, with 50% to 65% occurring only once. Germline-derived CDR1 and CDR2 are GTSNPN and SVGIG (reference sequence). The junction had 10 bases not matched to a gene; V was cut back by 2 bases and J by 6 bases. The CDR3 extends over 16 amino acids. The clonotype originates from a human donor with chronic lymphocytic leukemia. The sample consisted of PBMCs, taken at disease progression, from a patient treated with ibrutinib. The chain links TRBV30 to TRBJ1-5, with 10 bases identical to TRBD1. The CDR3 protein is CAWSRTGTGAGQPQHF. CDR3 nucleotides: TGTGCCTGGAGTCGAACCGGGACAGGGGCTGGTCAGCCCCAGCATTTT. The whole variable domain, filled in from reference TRBV30 and TRBJ1-5, reads SQTIHQWPATLVQPVGSPLSLECTVEGTSNPNLYWYRQAAGRGLQLLFYSVGIGQISSEVPQNLSASRPQDRQFILSSKKLLLSDSGFYLCAWSRTGTGAGQPQHFGDGTRLSIL.